Reported below is one T cell receptor (beta chain). Its matching antigen is unknown. This sample is drawn from a study of shared clonotypes between healthy human individuals. Study-wide findings and caveats: On the whole, naive subsets had larger estimated richness than memory subsets had. Between a handful of donors, naive CD4 clonotypes were shared at a level of around 4.9%. The sole specimen, blood, was sampled, and tissue repertoires likely differ.

The authors loaded about 0.2 ug DNA, 25,000 to 30,000 T cell genomes, into sorted-subset replicate PCRs. TCRdb keeps only in-frame clones here, not all; method: immunoSEQ multiplex PCR. In the table there are millions of clones, approximately 94% of which are singletons. CDR1 MGHRA and CDR2 YSYEKL come from the germline V gene. The germline V and J ends were trimmed by 2 bases and 5 bases, with 9 bases remaining between them. The CDR3 totals 13 residues. Source material: naive CD4+ T cells sorted from blood. Subset described: CD45RA+ positively selected. The rearrangement links TRBV4-1 to TRBJ2-5; D remains unclear. This receptor was obtained from a man aged 18 to 29 in good health. The DNA for the CDR3 is TGCGCCAGCAGCCAAATCTGGGTGGAGACCCAGTACTTC. Translation gives CASSQIWVETQYF.